A single sample gave rise to the 32 T cell receptor beta chains below, sequenced in a study of T cell repertoires in cytomegalovirus infection. For these TCRs, the target antigens are not known. TCRdb analysed the reads with MiXCR anew, one entry per CDR3 protein. The sample carries 150,000 or so distinct CDR3 sequences, over 30% recorded once. Sample: CD8+ T cells from cultured PBMCs, taken from culture after CMV antigen stimulation. Receptors were obtained from a human donor in good health (CMV status not recorded). Some clones in this sample may be carry-over from other donors' samples.

The chain uses TRBV7-6 and TRBJ2-1, with D unresolved. V lost 1 base, J lost 1 base, and 5 bases lay in between. Germline V gene data show CDR1 as SGHVS and CDR2 as FNYEAQ. The CDR3 runs 14 residues. DNA for the CDR3: TGTGCCAGCAGCTTAGACCTATCCTACAATGAGCAGTTCTTC. Translated, it gives CASSLDLSYNEQFF.

This clonotype was seen repeatedly, ten times or more. This sequence joins TRBV4-1 and TRBJ2-1; D is unresolved. The CDR3 extends over 14 amino acids. Per germline, CDR1 MGHRA and CDR2 YSYEKL. The ends were cut back, 0 bases at V and 2 bases at J, with 5 bases in the middle. The CDR3: CASSQDPAYNEQFF. The CDR3 DNA reads TGCGCCAGCAGCCAAGATCCAGCCTACAATGAGCAGTTCTTC.

This clonotype was seen repeatedly, ten times or more. The chain recombines TRBV7-8 with TRBJ1-1; D remains unclear. CDR3 length: 15 residues. Trimming stripped 4 bases from V and 3 bases from J, with 15 bases between. The germline V gene has CDR1 SGHVS and CDR2 FQNEAQ. For the CDR3, the DNA is TGTGCCAGCAGCTCACACACCCCCGGAGACACTGAAGCTTTCTTT. Translating gives CASSSHTPGDTEAFF.

This chain connects TRBV5-4 to TRBJ2-1; 9 positions agree with TRBD1. The V segment lost 4 bases and the J segment 8 bases; nucleotides outside the gene matches: 7. Germline values: CDR1 SGHNT, CDR2 YYREEE (reference sequence). The CDR3 sequence is 14 residues long. CDR3 sequence (DNA): TGTGCCAGCAGCCTCCGGGACAGGGCTTATGAGCAGTTCTTC. As protein: CASSLRDRAYEQFF.

This rearrangement joins TRBV7-9 to TRBJ1-4; tentative D call: TRBD1 (6 bases). The CDR3 is 18 amino acids. CDR1 is SEHNR, CDR2 FQNEAQ, per germline (reference sequence). The V and J ends lost 6 bases and 0 bases respectively, with 20 bases between them. The chain's CDR3 is CASRPTGHTLATNEKLFF. In nucleotides, the CDR3 is TGTGCCAGCAGGCCAACGGGACACACATTAGCAACTAATGAAAAACTGTTTTTT.

This clonotype was seen at least ten times. CDR3 region: CASSLSPGGSYEQYF. The CDR3 DNA reads as TGTGCCAGCAGCTTATCACCCGGAGGGAGCTACGAGCAGTACTTC. The gene calls are TRBV7-2 and TRBJ2-7; the D gene is possibly TRBD2 (6 bases). Per germline, CDR1 SGHTA and CDR2 FQGNSA. CDR3 length equals 15 residues. Trimming cost V 2 bases and J 3 bases, with 14 bases left between them.

The J gene is TRBJ1-1, the V gene TRBV19; TRBD1 aligns across 7 bases. Germline lookup yields CDR1 LNHDA and CDR2 SQIVND (reference sequence). The CDR3 runs 14 residues. The V gene end was trimmed by 6 bases and the J gene end by 4 bases; junction bases not matched to a gene: 8. CDR3 DNA sequence: TGTGCCAGTAGGGCAGGGGGGGCGGCCACTGAAGCTTTCTTT. Translation: CASRAGGAATEAFF.

This clonotype has only a few counts. V is TRBV25-1 and J is TRBJ2-1, with 9 bases fitting TRBD2. Trimming at V came to 4 bases and at J to 8 bases, leaving 15 bases not matched to a gene. The CDR3 is 17 residues long. Per germline, CDR1 MGHDK and CDR2 SYGVNS. This CDR3 reads CASSGSAGGDGAHEQFF. CDR3 DNA sequence: TGTGCCAGCAGTGGGTCCGCGGGGGGGGACGGGGCCCATGAGCAGTTCTTC. The variable domain in full, with the rest retrieved from reference TRBV25-1 and TRBJ2-1, is EADIYQTPRYLVIGTGKKITLECSQTMGHDKMYWYQQDPGMELHLIHYSYGVNSTEKGDLSSESTVSRIRTEHFPLTLESARPSHTSQYLCASSGSAGGDGAHEQFFGPGTRLTVL.

The J gene is TRBJ2-1, the V gene TRBV7-3, with a weak D call TRBD1 (6 bases). Germline V gene sequence: CDR1 SGHTA, CDR2 FQGTGA. V was clipped by 2 bases and J by 0 bases, with 11 bases between them. The CDR3 runs to 16 residues. As DNA, the CDR3 is TGTGCCAGCAGCTTATTGGGGGCCAGCTCCTACAATGAGCAGTTCTTC. It is translated as CASSLLGASSYNEQFF.

The table lists this clonotype with a few counts. V usage is TRBV2 and J usage is TRBJ1-2; weak D call: TRBD1 (5 bases). The CDR3 consists of 11 residues. Germline V CDR1 and CDR2: SNHLY, FYNNEI. With 8 bases removed from V and 6 bases from J, the gap between germline ends came to 10 bases. The CDR3 sequence is CASPGIHGYTF. DNA of the CDR3: TGTGCCAGCCCAGGGATTCATGGCTACACCTTC.

This clonotype has just a few counts. The rearrangement uses TRBV27 and TRBJ1-2; D might be TRBD1 (5 bases). Germline V gene data show CDR1 as MNHEY and CDR2 as SMNVEV (reference sequence). The V end was cut by 6 bases, the J end by 2 bases, with 13 bases between. This CDR3 spans 14 amino acids. The CDR3 coding sequence is TGTGCCAGCAGATATAGCGGGGGGAACTATGGCTACACCTTC. This codes for CASRYSGGNYGYTF.

The count of this clonotype is one. The J gene is TRBJ1-5, the V gene TRBV28; 9 bases match TRBD1. Germline CDR1 MDHEN, CDR2 SYDVKM. V lost 8 bases, J lost 5 bases, and 4 bases stayed unmatched. The CDR3 loop spans 13 amino acids. In DNA form, the CDR3 reads TGTGCCAGCCTCAGGACAGGGGATCAGCCCCAGCATTTT. Protein: CASLRTGDQPQHF.

The chain combines TRBV19 with TRBJ2-7, with D maybe TRBD2 (5 bases). Germline values: CDR1 LNHDA, CDR2 SQIVND (reference sequence). This CDR3 contains 14 residues. V dropped 1 base and J dropped 3 bases, with 10 bases sitting between them. The CDR3 coding sequence is TGTGCCAGTAGTATAGGCATCGGGATCTACGAGCAGTACTTC. Protein: CASSIGIGIYEQYF.

This clonotype has a handful of counts. V usage is TRBV6-1 and J usage is TRBJ2-5; 7 bases match TRBD1. The CDR3 has 15 amino acids. Germline CDR1 and CDR2: MNHNS and SASEGT. V was pared by 5 bases and J by 5 bases, with 11 bases of the junction left unmatched. CDR3: CASSSVTGDGETQYF. The CDR3 nucleotides are TGTGCCAGCAGTTCCGTCACAGGGGACGGCGAGACCCAGTACTTC.

This rearrangement joins TRBV7-6 to TRBJ1-3, with unresolved D. This CDR3 comprises 15 residues. With 5 bases removed from V and 9 bases from J, the gap between germline ends came to 20 bases. Looked up from germline, CDR1 is SGHVS and CDR2 is FNYEAQ. The CDR3 here is CASSPNSPQVATIYF. The CDR3 bases are TGTGCCAGCAGCCCTAATTCGCCCCAAGTCGCCACCATATATTTT.

This clonotype was counted between two and nine times. This chain uses TRBV27 with TRBJ2-5; 10 positions agree with TRBD1. V lost 1 base to trimming and J lost 6 bases; unmatched junction nucleotides: 11. The CDR3 consists of 17 residues. Germline CDR1 is MNHEY and CDR2 is SMNVEV (reference sequence). CDR3 nucleotide sequence: TGTGCCAGCAGTTTATTAGGATATGGGGACAGGGGACAGACCCAGTACTTC. This gives the protein CASSLLGYGDRGQTQYF.

The genes are TRBV19 and TRBJ2-4; D uncertain. The CDR3 loop spans 14 amino acids. Per germline, CDR1 LNHDA and CDR2 SQIVND (reference sequence). Trimming stripped 0 bases from V and 0 bases from J, with 3 bases between. CDR3 nucleotide sequence: TGTGCCAGTAGTATAGAGACAGCCAAAAACATTCAGTACTTC. Amino acid sequence: CASSIETAKNIQYF.

This clonotype was seen at least ten times. The rearrangement uses TRBV6-1 and TRBJ2-1, with 9 bases aligning to TRBD1. The J segment lost 3 bases and the V segment lost 9 bases, leaving 9 bases of the junction unmatched. Germline-derived CDR1 and CDR2 are MNHNS and SASEGT. The CDR3 runs to 15 residues. CDR3 coding DNA: TGTGCCAGTATAGAGATGACAGGGGGCTACAATGAGCAGTTCTTC. Protein product: CASIEMTGGYNEQFF.

V and J are TRBV2 and TRBJ2-1, with D perhaps assigned TRBD1 or TRBD2 (5 bases each). CDR3 length: 13 residues. Germline-derived CDR1 and CDR2 are SNHLY and FYNNEI. Trimming took 11 bases from V and 0 from J, leaving 11 bases between them. For the CDR3, the DNA is TGTGCCGGGGGTTCGGTCTCCTACAATGAGCAGTTCTTC. Encoded protein: CAGGSVSYNEQFF.

This clonotype was counted ten times or more. This rearrangement joins TRBV7-6 to TRBJ2-7; 7 bases align to TRBD1. This CDR3 has 15 residues. Germline V lookup: CDR1 SGHVS, CDR2 FNYEAQ. V lost 5 bases to trimming and J lost 3 bases; unmatched junction nucleotides: 10. The DNA for the CDR3 is TGTGCCAGCAGCCCCAGGGACAGTCTAAACTACGAGCAGTACTTC. It encodes CASSPRDSLNYEQYF.

This clonotype was seen more than once but under ten times. The chain couples TRBV12-3 or TRBV12-4 to TRBJ1-4, with no clear D. The germline V and J ends were trimmed by 4 bases and 11 bases, with 11 bases remaining between them. The CDR3 covers 12 residues. The CDR3 DNA sequence: TGTGCCAGCAGTTCAGGACGGGCGAAACTGTTTTTT. It yields the protein CASSSGRAKLFF.

This clonotype was seen a few times. V gene TRBV7-9 combines with J gene TRBJ1-3, with no clear D. The CDR3 is made up of 12 amino acids. V was trimmed by 5 bases and J by 7 bases, leaving 9 bases between them. CDR1 and CDR2 (germline): SEHNR, FQNEAQ (reference sequence). CDR3 nucleotides: TGTGCCAGCAGCCTTGACGGGAACACCATATATTTT. It yields the protein CASSLDGNTIYF.

This clonotype was detected a few times. The rearrangement links TRBV30 to TRBJ1-1, with a tentative D call TRBD1 (5 bases). With 5 bases removed from V and 2 bases from J, the gap between germline ends came to 12 bases. Per the germline V gene, CDR1 is GTSNPN and CDR2 is SVGIG (reference sequence). This CDR3 is 13 amino acids long. Here the CDR3 DNA reads TGTGCCTGGGCCGAGGGGAGCAACACTGAAGCTTTCTTT. Translation: CAWAEGSNTEAFF.

This clonotype showed up just a few times. The chain uses TRBV6-1 and TRBJ1-1, with D maybe TRBD1 (5 bases). V dropped 2 bases and J dropped 4 bases, with 11 bases sitting between them. This CDR3 has 14 amino acids. CDR1 and CDR2 (germline): MNHNS, SASEGT. The CDR3, as DNA: TGTGCCAGCAGTGAAATAGGGGACGGCACTGAAGCTTTCTTT. It translates to CASSEIGDGTEAFF.

This clonotype was detected ten times or more. CDR3 loop: CASSYSRGTGYQPQHF. CDR3 nucleotides: TGTGCCAGCAGTTACTCCAGGGGGACCGGGTATCAGCCCCAGCATTTT. The chain joins TRBV6-2 or TRBV6-3 to TRBJ1-5, with TRBD1 matching 7 bases. Looked up from germline, CDR1 is MNHEY and CDR2 is SVGEGT. There are 16 residues in the CDR3. Trimming at V came to 0 bases and at J to 5 bases, leaving 7 bases not matched to a gene.

This sequence joins TRBV7-9 and TRBJ2-3; D might be TRBD1 (6 bases). This CDR3 is built from 13 residues. CDR1 is SEHNR and CDR2 is FQNEAQ in the germline V gene (reference sequence). Trimming took 1 base from V and 11 from J, leaving 13 bases between them. CDR3 DNA: TGTGCCAGCAGCTTAGAGTTCAGGGGCAGGCAGTATTTT. Translation gives CASSLEFRGRQYF.

This clonotype has more than one count but fewer than ten. V usage is TRBV7-8 and J usage is TRBJ2-7, with D perhaps matching TRBD1 (5 bases). In germline, CDR1 is SGHVS, CDR2 FQNEAQ. V gave up 7 bases and J gave up 4 bases, with 11 bases separating them. The CDR3 loop spans 12 amino acids. The CDR3 spells CASMGLGYEQYF. As DNA, the CDR3 is TGTGCCAGCATGGGGCTCGGGTACGAGCAGTACTTC.

V gene TRBV4-1 combines with J gene TRBJ2-1; D is undetermined. The CDR3 length is 15 residues. Per germline, CDR1 MGHRA and CDR2 YSYEKL. Trimming removed 1 base at V and 10 bases at J, with 17 bases between. DNA of the CDR3: TGCGCCAGCAGCCAAGGGCCTTTGGGTCTGGGCGAGCAGTTCTTC. This codes for CASSQGPLGLGEQFF.

The J gene is TRBJ1-2, the V gene TRBV6-1; tentative D call: TRBD1 (6 bases). Germline assignment: CDR1 MNHNS and CDR2 SASEGT. This CDR3 has 13 amino acids. Trimming left V 2 bases short and J 6 bases short, with 10 bases between. The CDR3 DNA sequence: TGTGCCAGCAGTGAACTGGGGGCCAATGGCTACACCTTC. Protein sequence: CASSELGANGYTF.

This clonotype was observed many times. This chain's CDR3 is CASSSIPGQGDSNEQFF. Here the CDR3 DNA reads TGTGCCAGCAGCTCAATTCCGGGACAGGGGGATAGCAATGAGCAGTTCTTC. The rearrangement links TRBV7-6 to TRBJ2-1, with 11 bases matching TRBD1. V trimming: 4 bases; J trimming: 6 bases; junction bases outside the gene matches: 11. CDR1 is SGHVS and CDR2 is FNYEAQ in the germline V gene. This CDR3 comprises 17 residues.

In this sample, this clonotype turned up a few times. This chain joins TRBV4-1 and TRBJ1-3; D not resolved. This CDR3 has 13 residues. The V and J ends lost 3 bases and 8 bases respectively, with 11 bases between them. Germline CDR1 and CDR2: MGHRA and YSYEKL. CDR3 coding DNA: TGCGCCAGCAGCCAGCGGGGTCCGGACACCATATATTTT. Translation: CASSQRGPDTIYF.

Only a few counts were recorded for this clonotype. A junction boundary mismatches the germline segment, possibly from a read error. J is TRBJ2-3 and V is TRBV7-6, with 9 bases aligning to TRBD2. The CDR3 consists of 17 residues. Germline V gene sequence: CDR1 SGHVS, CDR2 FNYEAQ. CDR3 sequence reads: CASSSRIAGAHSDPQYF. The CDR3 nucleotides are TGTGCCAGCAGCTCCAGAATAGCGGGGGCACACTCAGATCCGCAGTATTTT.